These 32 T cell receptor beta chains were all obtained from the same sample, sequenced in a study of blood T cells in healthy people across ages. A sample-barcoded 5' primer and a J-beta primer mix were used in a second PCR of roughly 7 to 11 cycles. MiXCR, applied by TCRdb to the 5' RACE reads, yields one record per CDR3 protein. This sample yields 660,000 or so distinct CDR3 sequences, of which around three fifths are seen a single time; over 30% belongs to the top ten. Sequences were obtained from blood. The receptors originated from a man in his sixties in good health.

This clonotype was observed a handful of times. The chain links TRBV14 to TRBJ2-3; D is unresolved. Germline CDR1 SGHDN, CDR2 FVKESK. The CDR3 spans 12 residues. The ends were cut back, 5 bases at V and 2 bases at J, with 5 bases in the middle. In DNA, the CDR3 is TGTGCCAGCAGCGAATACACAGATACGCAGTATTTT. Protein sequence: CASSEYTDTQYF.

V gene TRBV6-1 combines with J gene TRBJ2-7; D is uncertain. Germline values: CDR1 MNHNS, CDR2 SASEGT. The CDR3 totals 15 residues. The V gene lost 2 bases and the J gene lost 2 bases, with 13 bases spanning the gap. In DNA, the CDR3 is TGTGCCAGCAGTGAATACTCTGGCAGGACCTACGAGCAGTACTTC. The encoded protein is CASSEYSGRTYEQYF.

The rearrangement uses TRBV20-1 and TRBJ2-4; 8 bases align to TRBD1. V shed 2 bases, J shed 8 bases, and the junction held 5 bases outside the gene matches. The germline gives CDR1 DFQATT, CDR2 SNEGSKA (reference sequence). The CDR3 contains 13 residues. CDR3 sequence reads: CSARWTGRDIQYF. The CDR3 region has the DNA TGCAGTGCTAGATGGACAGGGCGAGACATTCAGTACTTC.

This chain joins TRBV29-1 and TRBJ2-2; D is possibly TRBD2 (6 bases). Trimming cost V 4 bases and J 5 bases, with 14 bases left between them. Germline assignment: CDR1 SQVTM and CDR2 ANQGSEA. The CDR3 runs 14 residues. In nucleotides, the CDR3 is TGCAGCGTTGGCGGGGCTCCCGGTACCGGGGAGCTGTTTTTT. Its translation: CSVGGAPGTGELFF.

The count of this clonotype is one. The V gene is TRBV13, the J gene TRBJ2-5, with unresolved D. The DNA end is more similar to TRBJ2-7, so the J call may be wrong. The CDR3 has 16 amino acids. The V gene's germline CDR1 is PRHDT and CDR2 FYEKMQ (reference sequence). CDR3 region: CASSLGIVLGLYEQYF. CDR3 bases: TGTGCCAGCAGCTTAGGGATAGTATTGGGCCTCTACGAGCAGTACTTC.

V gene TRBV27 combines with J gene TRBJ2-5, with a weak D call TRBD1 (6 bases). Per the germline V gene, CDR1 is MNHEY and CDR2 is SMNVEV (reference sequence). The V end was cut by 6 bases, the J end by 1 base, with 12 bases between. CDR3 length: 14 residues. CDR3 in amino acids: CASRLQGLQETQYF. CDR3 bases: TGTGCCAGCAGGTTACAGGGCCTCCAAGAGACCCAGTACTTC.

This clonotype was counted only a few times. This chain joins TRBV2 and TRBJ2-5, with 7 bases lining up with TRBD2. V lost 11 bases to trimming and J lost 2 bases; unmatched junction nucleotides: 5. The CDR3 is 12 residues long. CDR1 and CDR2 from the germline V gene are SNHLY and FYNNEI. DNA of the CDR3: TGTGCCGGTCGGGGGGATCAAGAGACCCAGTACTTC. Residues: CAGRGDQETQYF.

V usage is TRBV28 and J usage is TRBJ1-2; no reliable D call. The CDR3 spans 12 residues. Per germline, CDR1 MDHEN and CDR2 SYDVKM. Between the trimmed V and J ends, which lost 6 bases and 8 bases, there was a span of 13 bases. CDR3 amino acids: CASSDPMVGYTF. As DNA, the CDR3 is TGTGCCAGCAGCGACCCCATGGTGGGCTACACCTTC.

The chain uses TRBV12-3 or TRBV12-4 and TRBJ2-2; 8 nucleotides line up with TRBD1. Trimming removed 6 bases from V and 16 bases from J; junction bases left unmatched: 13. The CDR3 consists of 13 residues. Here the CDR3 reads CASSPIKTGAPFF. The CDR3 DNA reads as TGTGCCAGCAGCCCTATTAAGACAGGGGCCCCGTTTTTT.

The gene calls are TRBV29-1 and TRBJ1-1; TRBD1 is a possible D gene (5 bases). Trimming took off 7 bases at V and 4 bases at J, with 16 bases between the two ends. CDR1 and CDR2 from the germline V gene are SQVTM and ANQGSEA. This CDR3 contains 13 residues. The CDR3 protein is CSESTGSSTEAFF. CDR3 nucleotides: TGCAGCGAATCAACAGGATCCAGCACTGAAGCTTTCTTT.

In its sample, this clonotype was seen a few times. This chain uses TRBV29-1 with TRBJ2-3; 9 bases line up with TRBD1. The germline gives CDR1 SQVTM, CDR2 ANQGSEA. There are 13 residues in the CDR3. V shed 8 bases and J 4 bases; nucleotides not matched to a gene: 7. CDR3: CSPVRQGADTQYF. CDR3 DNA: TGCAGCCCCGTCCGACAGGGGGCAGATACGCAGTATTTT.

The chain uses TRBV11-2 and TRBJ2-1, with D possibly TRBD2 on 6 matching bases. CDR3 size: 14 residues. Trimming shortened V by 5 bases and J by 6 bases, and 14 bases separated the two germline ends. Germline CDR1 SGHAT, CDR2 FQNNGV. DNA of the CDR3: TGTGCCAGCAGCACTAGCCGGTGGGGCAATGAGCAGTTCTTC. Translation gives CASSTSRWGNEQFF.

The chain uses TRBV2 and TRBJ2-1; D possibly corresponds to TRBD2 (6 bases). The CDR3 is 14 amino acids. Trimming pared 1 base from V and 7 bases from J, leaving 11 bases between. Germline V gene lookup returns CDR1 SNHLY and CDR2 FYNNEI. The CDR3 nucleotides are TGTGCCAGCAGTGAAGAGCCCGGGAGAAATGAGCAGTTCTTC. Amino acid sequence: CASSEEPGRNEQFF.

CDR3 sequence: CASRLGTGGSYGYTF. CDR3 coding DNA: TGTGCCAGCAGGCTAGGGACAGGGGGCAGCTATGGCTACACCTTC. J is TRBJ1-2 and V is TRBV3-1, with 12 bases identical to TRBD1. Trimming removed 6 bases from V and 4 bases from J; junction bases left unmatched: 6. The CDR3 sequence is 15 residues long. Per the germline V gene, CDR1 is LGHDT and CDR2 is YNNKEL (reference sequence).

The chain is built from TRBV6-7 and TRBJ1-1, with 7 positions matching TRBD1. TRBV6-7 is designated an ORF whose function remains uncertain. This CDR3 is built from 16 residues. Germline trimming cut 0 bases from V and 1 base from J; bases unmatched to any gene: 5. CDR3: CASSYSFGTENTEAFF. CDR3 DNA sequence: TGTGCCAGCAGTTACTCGTTCGGGACAGAGAACACTGAAGCTTTCTTT.

With respect to this clonotype: This may be a read error, as it is one base from a much larger clone. The gene calls are TRBV7-2 and TRBJ2-5; 7 bases align to TRBD1. Trimming took 5 bases from V and 1 from J; bases not matched to a gene: 4. This CDR3 has 14 amino acids. Germline CDR1 is SGHTA and CDR2 is FQGNSA. The CDR3 protein is CASSQGQVQETQYF. The CDR3 nucleotides read TGTGCCAGCAGCCAAGGACAGGTCCAAGAGACCCAGTACTTC.

This chain connects TRBV7-8 to TRBJ2-5; no definite D call. Looked up from germline, CDR1 is SGHVS and CDR2 is FQNEAQ. Deletions cut 3 bases from V and 1 base from J, with 6 bases between. The CDR3 has 13 amino acids. As DNA, the CDR3 is TGTGCCAGCAGCTTGACGATCCAAGAGACCCAGTACTTC. Protein sequence: CASSLTIQETQYF.

The genes are TRBV13 and TRBJ2-6; D ambiguous. This CDR3 is 17 amino acids long. Trimming shortened V by 1 base and J by 0 bases, and 10 bases separated the two germline ends. Germline-derived CDR1 and CDR2 are PRHDT and FYEKMQ (reference sequence). The CDR3 nucleotides are TGTGCCAGCAGCTTAGCGGTGGCGAGCTCTGGGGCCAACGTCCTGACTTTC. Translation: CASSLAVASSGANVLTF.

Points on this clonotype: This clone may be a read error of a much larger clone one base away. The rearrangement uses TRBV10-3 and TRBJ1-4, with D tentatively TRBD1 (5 bases). The germline V gene encodes CDR1 ENHRY and CDR2 SYGVKD. The CDR3 loop spans 13 amino acids. V lost 11 bases to trimming and J lost 8 bases, with 18 bases between them. The CDR3 sequence is CASRAGLGEKLFF. DNA of the CDR3: TGTGCCTCTAGAGCAGGGCTTGGGGAAAAACTGTTTTTT.

The rearrangement uses TRBV10-3 and TRBJ2-7; D possibly uses TRBD1 or TRBD2 (5 bases each). Trimming took 10 bases from V and 7 from J, leaving 14 bases between them. The germline gives CDR1 ENHRY, CDR2 SYGVKD. The CDR3 is 11 amino acids. CDR3 nucleotides: TGTGCCACCTCGGGTGGGGGTGAGCAGTACTTC. Translated, it gives CATSGGGEQYF.

This clonotype was picked up one time. This chain connects TRBV15 to TRBJ2-4; D not resolved. The closer fit of TRBJ2-7 to the DNA end suggests the J call may be wrong. Germline V gene lookup returns CDR1 LNHNV and CDR2 YYDKDF (reference sequence). The CDR3 is 15 amino acids. The CDR3 protein is CATSRDLGSGYEQYF. In DNA, the CDR3 is TGTGCCACCAGCAGAGATTTAGGAAGTGGCTACGAGCAGTACTTC.

This clonotype has more than one count but fewer than ten. The V gene is TRBV20-1, the J gene TRBJ1-1, with a tentative D call TRBD1 (5 bases). The germline V and J ends were trimmed by 3 bases and 2 bases, with 16 bases remaining between them. Germline V gives CDR1 DFQATT, CDR2 SNEGSKA (reference sequence). CDR3 length: 15 amino acids. CDR3 protein: CSARRTGRENTEAFF. The CDR3 region has the DNA TGCAGTGCTAGGAGGACGGGACGGGAAAACACTGAAGCTTTCTTT.

The J gene is TRBJ2-1, the V gene TRBV4-2; no clear D. The CDR3 extends over 16 amino acids. Looked up from germline, CDR1 is LGHNA and CDR2 is YNFKEQ. V was clipped by 2 bases and J by 1 base, with 12 bases between them. The CDR3 region is CASSQSSAGSYNEQFF. The CDR3 bases are TGTGCCAGCAGCCAATCCTCGGCCGGGTCCTACAATGAGCAGTTCTTC.

The V gene is TRBV11-2, the J gene TRBJ1-2; TRBD1 aligns across 7 bases. From germline, CDR1 is SGHAT and CDR2 FQNNGV. The CDR3 contains 13 residues. V shed 2 bases and J 7 bases; nucleotides not matched to a gene: 4. CDR3 amino acids: CASSLTSGGGYTF. CDR3 nucleotide sequence: TGTGCCAGCAGCTTAACCTCAGGGGGTGGCTACACCTTC.

V gene TRBV29-1 combines with J gene TRBJ1-1; TRBD1 matches at 9 bases. The germline V gene encodes CDR1 SQVTM and CDR2 ANQGSEA. Trimming cost V 4 bases and J 1 base; bases outside gene matches: 10. The CDR3 has 16 amino acids. CDR3 bases: TGCAGCGTTGCCACCGGGACAGGGTCGTCGAACACTGAAGCTTTCTTT. Its translation is CSVATGTGSSNTEAFF.

This clonotype was counted between two and nine times. V and J are TRBV6-5 and TRBJ2-1; TRBD2 agrees at 7 bases. Germline lookup yields CDR1 MNHEY and CDR2 SVGAGI. After removal of 6 bases from V and 2 bases from J, the junction contained 7 bases not matched to a gene. This CDR3 contains 15 residues. The CDR3 is CASSLMGGTYNEQFF. The CDR3 DNA sequence: TGTGCCAGCAGCCTCATGGGGGGGACCTACAATGAGCAGTTCTTC.

This clonotype was seen more than once but under ten times. The V gene is TRBV6-2 or TRBV6-3, the J gene TRBJ2-1, with TRBD1 matching 9 bases. Unmatched junction bases numbered 14, after V lost 5 bases and J lost 9 bases. Germline loops: CDR1 MNHEY, CDR2 SVGEGT. The CDR3 runs 16 residues. This CDR3 reads CASSAYAATGGGEQFF. CDR3 in DNA: TGTGCCAGCAGTGCCTACGCCGCCACAGGGGGCGGTGAGCAGTTCTTC.

V usage is TRBV12-3 or TRBV12-4 and J usage is TRBJ2-4, with 7 bases lining up with TRBD1. The length of the CDR3 is 13 residues. Unmatched junction bases numbered 2, after V lost 5 bases and J lost 4 bases. DNA for the CDR3: TGTGCCAGCAGTCGACAGGGAAAAAACATTCAGTACTTC. This sequence encodes CASSRQGKNIQYF.

This clonotype was observed a few times. This chain connects TRBV2 to TRBJ2-1, with 8 bases lining up with TRBD1. The CDR3 covers 16 residues. V lost 6 bases, J lost 1 base, and 8 bases stayed unmatched. Germline CDR1 is SNHLY and CDR2 is FYNNEI. This CDR3 is CASRRPQGASYNEQFF. In DNA form, the CDR3 reads TGTGCCAGCAGGCGGCCGCAGGGGGCTTCCTACAATGAGCAGTTCTTC. Filled out from reference TRBV2 and TRBJ2-1, the complete variable domain reads EPEVTQTPSHQVTQMGQEVILRCVPISNHLYFYWYRQILGQKVEFLVSFYNNEISEKSEIFDDQFSVERPDGSNFTLKIRSTKLEDSAMYFCASRRPQGASYNEQFFGPGTRLTVL.

The chain joins TRBV7-2 to TRBJ1-6; D call uncertain. The CDR3 is made up of 13 amino acids. V lost 2 bases to trimming and J lost 6 bases, with 5 bases between them. Germline CDR1 and CDR2: SGHTA and FQGNSA. This CDR3 is CASSLSPNSPLHF. CDR3 sequence (DNA): TGTGCCAGCAGCTTATCCCCTAATTCACCCCTCCACTTT.

This chain connects TRBV3-1 to TRBJ1-6; D is uncertain. Between the trimmed V and J ends, which lost 0 bases and 9 bases, there was a span of 12 bases. This CDR3 is built from 15 residues. Germline V gene sequence: CDR1 LGHDT, CDR2 YNNKEL (reference sequence). The CDR3, as DNA: TGTGCCAGCAGCCAAGATCTCGGTAGGGCTTCACCCCTCCACTTT. Protein sequence: CASSQDLGRASPLHF.

The V call is TRBV18, the J call TRBJ1-2; no definite D call. This CDR3 comprises 14 residues. Trimming pared 0 bases from V and 5 bases from J, leaving 10 bases between. Germline loops: CDR1 KGHSH, CDR2 LQKENI. In DNA form, the CDR3 reads TGTGCCAGCTCACCACCTGCAACACGTTATGGCTACACCTTC. This gives the protein CASSPPATRYGYTF.